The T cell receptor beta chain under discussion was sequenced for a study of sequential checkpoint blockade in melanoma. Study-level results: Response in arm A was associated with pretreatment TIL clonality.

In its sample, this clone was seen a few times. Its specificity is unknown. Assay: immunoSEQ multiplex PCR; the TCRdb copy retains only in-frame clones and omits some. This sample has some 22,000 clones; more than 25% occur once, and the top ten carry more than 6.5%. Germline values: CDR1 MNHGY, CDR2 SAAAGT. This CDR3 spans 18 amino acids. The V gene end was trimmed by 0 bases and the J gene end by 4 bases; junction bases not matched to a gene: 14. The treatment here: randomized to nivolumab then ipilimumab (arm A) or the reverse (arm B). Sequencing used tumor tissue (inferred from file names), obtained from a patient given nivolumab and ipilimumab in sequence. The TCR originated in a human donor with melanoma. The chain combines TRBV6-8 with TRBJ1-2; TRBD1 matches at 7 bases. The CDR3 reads CASSYSGTATTFGYGYTF. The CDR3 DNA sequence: TGTGCCAGCAGTTACTCGGGGACAGCAACTACTTTTGGCTATGGCTACACCTTC.